The 29 T cell receptor beta chains listed next were all sequenced from one sample in a study of blood T cell repertoires in COVID-19. Data came from immunoSEQ multiplex PCR; TCRdb stores just in-frame clones and leaves some out. Here the sample spans about 61,000 clones, about 86% being singletons. The sample comprised peripheral blood. These receptor sequences come from a human donor in a cohort sampled during active COVID-19.

The chain combines TRBV5-1 with TRBJ2-5; 7 bases align to TRBD1. CDR1 and CDR2 from the germline V gene are SGHRS and YFSETQ. CDR3 length: 14 residues. Germline trimming cut 5 bases from V and 4 bases from J; bases unmatched to any gene: 8. The CDR3 bases are TGCGCCAGCAGTAGACAGGGTTTGCGAGAGACCCAGTACTTC. As protein: CASSRQGLRETQYF.

This clone was counted only a few times. This rearrangement joins TRBV24-1 to TRBJ1-2; tentative D call: TRBD1 (6 bases). The V gene's germline CDR1 is KGHDR and CDR2 SFDVKD. This CDR3 is built from 15 residues. The V and J ends lost 4 bases and 6 bases respectively, with 17 bases between them. The DNA of the CDR3 is TGTGCCACCAGTGACGTTAACCGGGGGGCCGATGGCTACACCTTC. It codes for CATSDVNRGADGYTF.

CDR3 in amino acids: CASSLSSGPRSYEQYF. In nucleotides, the CDR3 is TGTGCCAGCAGTTTAAGTAGCGGCCCGCGGTCCTACGAGCAGTACTTC. The J gene is TRBJ2-7, the V gene TRBV27; a weak D match, TRBD2 (6 bases). The CDR3 has 16 amino acids. Germline V gene lookup returns CDR1 MNHEY and CDR2 SMNVEV (reference sequence). Deletions cut 2 bases from V and 1 base from J, with 15 bases between.

This chain joins TRBV5-1 and TRBJ2-2; TRBD1 is a possible D gene (6 bases). V lost 3 bases to trimming and J lost 2 bases, with 8 bases between them. Germline V gives CDR1 SGHRS, CDR2 YFSETQ. The CDR3 loop spans 14 amino acids. The chain's CDR3 is CASSWGRNTGELFF. As DNA, the CDR3 is TGCGCCAGCAGCTGGGGGCGCAACACCGGGGAGCTGTTTTTT. The full variable domain, in which reference TRBV5-1 and TRBJ2-2 provide the parts outside the CDR3, is KAGVTQTPRYLIKTRGQQVTLSCSPISGHRSVSWYQQTPGQGLQFLFEYFSETQRNKGNFPGRFSGRQFSNSRSEMNVSTLELGDSALYLCASSWGRNTGELFFGEGSRLTVL.

Sample share makes this clone medium-sized. This chain uses TRBV7-2 with TRBJ2-1; 11 bases are shared with TRBD2. The CDR3 consists of 18 residues. Germline V CDR1 and CDR2: SGHTA, FQGNSA. Unmatched junction bases numbered 10, after V lost 1 base and J lost 5 bases. The CDR3 region is CASSLELAGGPVDNEQFF. CDR3 nucleotide sequence: TGTGCCAGCAGCTTAGAATTAGCGGGAGGGCCCGTTGACAATGAGCAGTTCTTC.

The chain joins TRBV18 to TRBJ2-3; TRBD1 might be the D (6 bases). The CDR3 is 16 amino acids. The V end was cut by 0 bases, the J end by 0 bases, with 10 bases between. The germline V gene encodes CDR1 KGHSH and CDR2 LQKENI. The CDR3 here is CASSPPDRLSTDTQYF. The DNA for the CDR3 is TGTGCCAGCTCACCACCCGACAGGTTAAGCACAGATACGCAGTATTTT.

This clone was counted a few times. The chain recombines TRBV9 with TRBJ1-6; 7 bases align to TRBD1. V dropped 0 bases and J dropped 8; count of bases not matched to a gene: 8. The V gene's germline CDR1 is SGDLS and CDR2 YYNGEE. The CDR3 loop spans 16 amino acids. CDR3 coding DNA: TGTGCCAGCAGCGTAGAAGGGGGCGTTGGGGATTCACCCCTCCACTTT. Protein: CASSVEGGVGDSPLHF.

This chain links TRBV3-1 (or the pseudogene TRBV3-2) with TRBJ2-3; TRBD1 matches 11 bases. CDR3 length: 19 residues. Per the germline V gene, CDR1 is LGHDT and CDR2 is YNNKEL (reference sequence). Losses at the gene ends were 11 bases for V and 1 base for J; bases not matched to a gene: 20. CDR3 coding DNA: TGTGCCTCCTCCGGGACAGGGGGTTCGCGGGAGGGCGGCACAGATACGCAGTATTTT. Protein product: CASSGTGGSREGGTDTQYF.

V and J are TRBV18 and TRBJ2-5; D is perhaps TRBD1 (6 bases). The CDR3 is made up of 15 amino acids. V shed 4 bases and J shed 1 base, with 13 bases lying between them. Germline V gene data show CDR1 as KGHSH and CDR2 as LQKENI. The CDR3 DNA reads as TGTGCCAGCTCACAACTCAGGGGAACCCAAGAGACCCAGTACTTC. Translating gives CASSQLRGTQETQYF.

This clone showed up just once. This chain joins TRBV4-3 and TRBJ2-5; 9 bases fit TRBD2. Germline lookup yields CDR1 LGHNA and CDR2 YSLEER. V lost 4 bases and J lost 4; bases outside the gene matches: 13. The CDR3 spans 17 residues. The CDR3 reads CASSPRSGPAGGETQYF. CDR3 coding DNA: TGCGCCAGCAGCCCTCGATCTGGGCCAGCGGGAGGAGAGACCCAGTACTTC.

The chain combines TRBV5-4 with TRBJ2-2, with 7 bases that match TRBD1. The germline V gene has CDR1 SGHNT and CDR2 YYREEE (reference sequence). V was pared by 3 bases and J by 7 bases, with 3 bases of the junction left unmatched. The CDR3 extends over 13 amino acids. The CDR3 here is CASSSRGRGELFF. The CDR3 region has the DNA TGTGCCAGCAGCTCTAGGGGGCGCGGGGAGCTGTTTTTT.

This chain links TRBV9 with TRBJ1-1; D remains unclear. Trimming removed 5 bases from V and 1 base from J, with 6 bases in between. CDR1 is SGDLS, CDR2 YYNGEE, per germline. The CDR3 extends over 12 amino acids. This CDR3 is CASSAGNTEAFF. The DNA of the CDR3 is TGTGCCAGCAGTGCCGGGAACACTGAAGCTTTCTTT.

This chain uses TRBV15 with TRBJ2-1; a possible D gene is TRBD1 (6 bases). Germline CDR1 and CDR2: LNHNV and YYDKDF (reference sequence). This CDR3 spans 16 amino acids. V lost 3 bases and J 9 bases, leaving 21 bases between the germline ends. CDR3: CATSSPRGGPPLEQFF. CDR3 in DNA: TGTGCCACCAGCAGCCCCAGGGGCGGGCCCCCCCTTGAGCAGTTCTTC.

The chain uses TRBV9 and TRBJ2-7; the match to TRBD1 covers 9 bases. Trimming took 0 bases from V and 4 from J; bases not matched to a gene: 8. The V gene's germline CDR1 is SGDLS and CDR2 YYNGEE. The CDR3 contains 16 residues. The chain's CDR3 is CASSVDPGQGGYEQYF. CDR3 nucleotide sequence: TGTGCCAGCAGCGTAGACCCGGGACAGGGTGGGTACGAGCAGTACTTC. Full variable domain (missing parts from reference TRBV9 and TRBJ2-7): DSGVTQTPKHLITATGQRVTLRCSPRSGDLSVYWYQQSLDQGLQFLIQYYNGEERAKGNILERFSAQQFPDLHSELNLSSLELGDSALYFCASSVDPGQGGYEQYFGPGTRLTVT.

This clone was observed a single time. The chain joins TRBV5-1 to TRBJ1-1; TRBD1 is a possible D gene (6 bases). This CDR3 is 14 amino acids long. Germline-derived CDR1 and CDR2 are SGHRS and YFSETQ. Trimming removed 2 bases from V and 2 bases from J, with 10 bases in between. CDR3 residues: CASSFYRENTEAFF. DNA of the CDR3: TGCGCCAGCAGCTTTTACAGGGAAAACACTGAAGCTTTCTTT. The whole variable domain, filled in from reference TRBV5-1 and TRBJ1-1, reads KAGVTQTPRYLIKTRGQQVTLSCSPISGHRSVSWYQQTPGQGLQFLFEYFSETQRNKGNFPGRFSGRQFSNSRSEMNVSTLELGDSALYLCASSFYRENTEAFFGQGTRLTVV.

This clone was seen only a few times. This sequence joins TRBV5-6 and TRBJ1-6, with 7 bases identical to TRBD1. Germline CDR1 reads SGHDT; CDR2 reads YYEEEE. The J segment lost 3 bases and the V segment lost 2 bases, leaving 2 bases of the junction unmatched. The CDR3 loop spans 15 amino acids. CDR3: CASSLGQVYNSPLHF. The DNA of the CDR3 is TGTGCCAGCAGCTTAGGACAGGTCTATAATTCACCCCTCCACTTT. Based on the CDR3 plus reference TRBV5-6 and TRBJ1-6, the full variable domain is DAGVTQSPTHLIKTRGQQVTLRCSPKSGHDTVSWYQQALGQGPQFIFQYYEEEERQRGNFPDRFSGHQFPNYSSELNVNALLLGDSALYLCASSLGQVYNSPLHFGNGTRLTVT.

This clone was detected once. The genes are TRBV24-1 and TRBJ2-3; weak D call: TRBD2 (6 bases). The germline V gene encodes CDR1 KGHDR and CDR2 SFDVKD. V lost 1 base and J lost 4, with 11 bases in between. The CDR3 has 15 residues. CDR3 sequence (DNA): TGTGCCACCAGTGATTTAGGTGGAGGGCCAGATACGCAGTATTTT. As protein: CATSDLGGGPDTQYF.

This chain links TRBV7-2 with TRBJ1-1; a weak D match, TRBD1 (6 bases). V was shortened by 4 bases and J by 2 bases, with 14 bases between the two germline ends. The CDR3 sequence is 15 residues long. CDR1 and CDR2 (germline): SGHTA, FQGNSA. The CDR3 loop reads CASSSRGGRNTEAFF. CDR3 nucleotide sequence: TGTGCCAGCAGCTCAAGGGGGGGCAGAAACACTGAAGCTTTCTTT. Full variable domain (missing parts from reference TRBV7-2 and TRBJ1-1): GAGVSQSPSNKVTEKGKDVELRCDPISGHTALYWYRQSLGQGLEFLIYFQGNSAPDKSGLPSDRFSAERTGGSVSTLTIQRTQQEDSAVYLCASSSRGGRNTEAFFGQGTRLTVV.

V and J are TRBV19 and TRBJ1-1; possible D gene TRBD1, 5 bases. The germline V and J ends were trimmed by 10 bases and 0 bases, with 12 bases remaining between them. The CDR3 has 13 residues. Germline V gene lookup returns CDR1 LNHDA and CDR2 SQIVND (reference sequence). CDR3 amino acids: CATRRTMNTEAFF. The CDR3 DNA follows: TGTGCCACCAGGCGGACAATGAACACTGAAGCTTTCTTT. The variable domain in full, completed from reference TRBV19 and TRBJ1-1, reads DGGITQSPKYLFRKEGQNVTLSCEQNLNHDAMYWYRQDPGQGLRLIYYSQIVNDFQKGDIAEGYSVSREKKESFPLTVTSAQKNPTAFYLCATRRTMNTEAFFGQGTRLTVV.

The V call is TRBV5-1, the J call TRBJ2-5, with a tentative D call TRBD2 (6 bases). V was trimmed by 3 bases and J by 5 bases, leaving 14 bases between them. The CDR3 spans 14 residues. From germline, CDR1 is SGHRS and CDR2 YFSETQ. CDR3 coding DNA: TGCGCCAGCAGCTCCGCCGGGGGTCCGGAGACCCAGTACTTC. Residues: CASSSAGGPETQYF.

The chain links TRBV19 to TRBJ2-2; 8 bases map to TRBD1. Trimming removed 5 bases from V and 0 bases from J; junction bases left unmatched: 8. The CDR3 has 17 amino acids. Germline lookup yields CDR1 LNHDA and CDR2 SQIVND (reference sequence). CDR3: CASSVNPGQANTGELFF. CDR3 nucleotides: TGTGCCAGTAGTGTCAATCCGGGACAGGCGAACACCGGGGAGCTGTTTTTT.

In this sample, this clone turned up once. The chain combines TRBV6-6 with TRBJ2-3, with no clear D. The V and J ends lost 5 bases and 5 bases respectively, with 8 bases between them. Germline assignment: CDR1 MNHNY and CDR2 SVGAGI (reference sequence). The CDR3 is 12 residues long. In nucleotides, the CDR3 is TGTGCCAGCAGTATCAGGCTAGATACGCAGTATTTT. Translating it yields CASSIRLDTQYF.

This chain links TRBV28 with TRBJ1-1; D call uncertain. This CDR3 contains 12 residues. Germline V gives CDR1 MDHEN, CDR2 SYDVKM. V was cut by 3 bases and J by 4 bases, with 6 bases left in between. Here the CDR3 reads CASSLWSTEAFF. CDR3 coding DNA: TGTGCCAGCAGTTTGTGGAGCACTGAAGCTTTCTTT.

The chain is built from TRBV7-9 and TRBJ2-1, with D tentatively TRBD1 (5 bases). From germline, CDR1 is SEHNR and CDR2 FQNEAQ (reference sequence). Trimming shortened V by 3 bases and J by 2 bases, and 8 bases separated the two germline ends. The CDR3 spans 14 residues. The CDR3 loop is CASSFDRTYNEQFF. CDR3 sequence (DNA): TGTGCCAGCAGCTTTGACAGAACCTACAATGAGCAGTTCTTC.

The rearrangement joins TRBV6-2 or TRBV6-3 to TRBJ1-5, with 8 bases fitting TRBD1. Germline values: CDR1 MNHEY, CDR2 SVGEGT. V lost 4 bases, J lost 6 bases, and 2 bases stayed unmatched. The CDR3 is made up of 13 amino acids. The CDR3 region has the DNA TGTGCCAGCAGTTGGACAGGGACTCAGCCCCAGCATTTT. It codes for CASSWTGTQPQHF.

The J gene is TRBJ1-1, the V gene TRBV5-4; perhaps TRBD1 as D (6 bases). Trimming left V 4 bases short and J 5 bases short, with 27 bases between. In germline, CDR1 is SGHNT, CDR2 YYREEE (reference sequence). The CDR3 contains 18 residues. The CDR3 region is CASSPPQGLGEMGTEAFF. In DNA, the CDR3 is TGTGCCAGCAGCCCGCCCCAGGGGCTCGGGGAGATGGGGACTGAAGCTTTCTTT.

The J gene is TRBJ1-2, the V gene TRBV5-1; 9 bases map to TRBD1. V trimming: 4 bases; J trimming: 5 bases; junction bases outside the gene matches: 12. The CDR3 covers 16 residues. Germline loops: CDR1 SGHRS, CDR2 YFSETQ. The CDR3 region is CASSPQPGQGAYGYTF. The CDR3 region has the DNA TGCGCCAGCAGCCCACAACCGGGACAGGGCGCGTATGGCTACACCTTC.

The chain is built from TRBV28 and TRBJ2-1, with D perhaps TRBD1 (5 bases). Deletions cut 5 bases from V and 7 bases from J, with 15 bases between. This CDR3 spans 14 amino acids. Looked up from germline, CDR1 is MDHEN and CDR2 is SYDVKM. The CDR3 region is CASSAGQHFNEQFF. The CDR3 DNA is TGTGCCAGCAGTGCCGGACAACACTTTAATGAGCAGTTCTTC.

This clone was observed a single time. This chain connects TRBV21-1 to TRBJ2-7; no DNA check was done on the table's D call, TRBD2. TRBV21-1 is a listed pseudogene. This CDR3 is 13 amino acids long. In DNA, the CDR3 is TGTGCCGGTAAGCGGGACCCTACCTACGAGCAGTACTTC. This gives the protein CAGKRDPTYEQYF.